This TCR beta chain was profiled in a study of response to subunit inactivated influenza vaccine. Study observations and caveats: Each seasonal flu vaccination may recruit only limited new T cells, authors suggested.

About this clonotype itself: Its antigen remains unidentified.

TCRdb fed the RT-PCR reads into MiXCR, producing one record per CDR3 protein. The sample comprises 450,000 to 700,000 distinct CDR3 sequences, around 13% of which are singletons, and 11% rests with the top ten. The receptor was isolated from a man aged 50-60 years who received an inactivated influenza vaccine. This specimen consisted of PBMCs from blood, obtained 12 days after vaccination.

CDR3 DNA sequence: TGCGCCAGCAGCGGGACTAGCGGGTTCAGCTCCTACAATGAGCAGTTCTTC. This codes for CASSGTSGFSSYNEQFF. The chain carries TRBV4-1 and TRBJ2-1; 12 positions agree with TRBD2. Trimming took 5 bases from V and 0 from J; bases not matched to a gene: 5. CDR1 is MGHRA, CDR2 YSYEKL, per germline. This CDR3 is 17 amino acids long.